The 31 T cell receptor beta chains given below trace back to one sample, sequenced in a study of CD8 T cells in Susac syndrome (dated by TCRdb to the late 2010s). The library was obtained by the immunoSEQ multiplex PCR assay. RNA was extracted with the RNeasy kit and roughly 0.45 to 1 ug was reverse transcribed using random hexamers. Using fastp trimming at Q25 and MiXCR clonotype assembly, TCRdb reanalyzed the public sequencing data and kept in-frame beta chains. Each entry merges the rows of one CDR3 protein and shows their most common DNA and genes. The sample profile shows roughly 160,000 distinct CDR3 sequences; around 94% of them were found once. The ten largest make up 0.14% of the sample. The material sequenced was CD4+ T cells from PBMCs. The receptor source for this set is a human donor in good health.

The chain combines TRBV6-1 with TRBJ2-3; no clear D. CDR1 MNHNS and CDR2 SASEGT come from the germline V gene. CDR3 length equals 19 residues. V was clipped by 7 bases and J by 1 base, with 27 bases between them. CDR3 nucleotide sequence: TGTGCCAGCACTCGGACCGGGCAGCTCTTCACAAGGCGCACAGATACGCAGTATTTT. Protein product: CASTRTGQLFTRRTDTQYF.

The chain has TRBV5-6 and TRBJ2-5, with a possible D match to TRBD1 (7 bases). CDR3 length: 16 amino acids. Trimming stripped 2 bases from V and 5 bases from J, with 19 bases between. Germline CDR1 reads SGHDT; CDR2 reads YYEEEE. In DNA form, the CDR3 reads TGTGCCAGCAGCTTAGCGGGCCGACAGGGCCTCGAGACCCAGTACTTC. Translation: CASSLAGRQGLETQYF.

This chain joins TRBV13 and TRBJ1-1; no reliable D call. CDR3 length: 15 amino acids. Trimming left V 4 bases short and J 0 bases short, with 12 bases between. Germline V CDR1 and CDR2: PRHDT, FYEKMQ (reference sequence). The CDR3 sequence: CASSSRVGLNTEAFF. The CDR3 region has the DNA TGTGCCAGCAGCTCGAGAGTGGGGTTGAACACTGAAGCTTTCTTT. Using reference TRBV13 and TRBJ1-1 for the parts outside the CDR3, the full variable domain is AAGVIQSPRHLIKEKRETATLKCYPIPRHDTVYWYQQGPGQDPQFLISFYEKMQSDKGSIPDRFSAQQFSDYHSELNMSSLELGDSALYFCASSSRVGLNTEAFFGQGTRLTVV.

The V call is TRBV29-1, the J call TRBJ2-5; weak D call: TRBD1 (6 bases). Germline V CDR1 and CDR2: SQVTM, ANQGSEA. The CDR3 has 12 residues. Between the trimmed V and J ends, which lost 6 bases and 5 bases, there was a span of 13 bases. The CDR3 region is CSVLQGWETQYF. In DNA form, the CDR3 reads TGCAGCGTACTACAGGGTTGGGAGACCCAGTACTTC.

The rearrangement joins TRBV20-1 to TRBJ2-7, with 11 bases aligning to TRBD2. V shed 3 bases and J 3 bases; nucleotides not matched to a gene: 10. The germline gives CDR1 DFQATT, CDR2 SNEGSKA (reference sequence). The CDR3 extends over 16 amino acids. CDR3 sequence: CSASAGTSGSHYEQYF. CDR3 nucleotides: TGCAGTGCTAGCGCTGGGACTAGCGGTTCACACTACGAGCAGTACTTC.

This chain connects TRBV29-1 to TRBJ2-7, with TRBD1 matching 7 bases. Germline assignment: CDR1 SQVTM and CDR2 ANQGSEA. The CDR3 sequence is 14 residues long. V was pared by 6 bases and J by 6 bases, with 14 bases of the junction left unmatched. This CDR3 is CSVIAGTAKGEQYF. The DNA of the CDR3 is TGCAGCGTAATCGCCGGGACAGCGAAGGGCGAGCAGTACTTC.

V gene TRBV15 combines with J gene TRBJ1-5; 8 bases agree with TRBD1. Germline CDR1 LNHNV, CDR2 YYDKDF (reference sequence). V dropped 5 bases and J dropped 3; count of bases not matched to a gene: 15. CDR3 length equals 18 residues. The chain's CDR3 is CATSSRAGQGALNQPQHF. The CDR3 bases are TGTGCCACCAGCTCAAGAGCGGGGCAGGGGGCGCTCAATCAGCCCCAGCATTTT.

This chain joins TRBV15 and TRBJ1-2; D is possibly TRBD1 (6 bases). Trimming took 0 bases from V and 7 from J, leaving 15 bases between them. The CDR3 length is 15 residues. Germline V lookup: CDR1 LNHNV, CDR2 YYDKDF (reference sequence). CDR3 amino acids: CATSRDLSGAGGYTF. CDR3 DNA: TGTGCCACCAGCAGAGATCTGTCAGGGGCCGGTGGCTACACCTTC.

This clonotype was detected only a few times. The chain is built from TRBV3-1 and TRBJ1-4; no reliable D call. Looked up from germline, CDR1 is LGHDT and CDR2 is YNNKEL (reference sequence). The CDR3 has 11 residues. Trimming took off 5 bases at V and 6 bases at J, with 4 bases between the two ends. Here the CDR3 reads CASSSYEKLFF. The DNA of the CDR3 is TGTGCCAGCAGCTCTTATGAAAAACTGTTTTTT.

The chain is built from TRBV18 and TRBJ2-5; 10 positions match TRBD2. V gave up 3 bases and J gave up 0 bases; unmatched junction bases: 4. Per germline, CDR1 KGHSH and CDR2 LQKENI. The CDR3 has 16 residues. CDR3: CASSPSGGVYQETQYF. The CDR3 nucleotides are TGTGCCAGCTCACCGAGCGGGGGGGTGTACCAAGAGACCCAGTACTTC.

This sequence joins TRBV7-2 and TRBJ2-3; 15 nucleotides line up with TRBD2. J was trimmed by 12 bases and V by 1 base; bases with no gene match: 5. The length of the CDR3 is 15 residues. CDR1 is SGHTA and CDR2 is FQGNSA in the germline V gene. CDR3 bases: TGTGCCAGCAGCTTAGGGACTAGCGGGGGGGCAACTCAGTATTTT. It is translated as CASSLGTSGGATQYF. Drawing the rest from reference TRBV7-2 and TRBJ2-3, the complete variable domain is GAGVSQSPSNKVTEKGKDVELRCDPISGHTALYWYRQSLGQGLEFLIYFQGNSAPDKSGLPSDRFSAERTGGSVSTLTIQRTQQEDSAVYLCASSLGTSGGATQYFGPGTRLTVL.

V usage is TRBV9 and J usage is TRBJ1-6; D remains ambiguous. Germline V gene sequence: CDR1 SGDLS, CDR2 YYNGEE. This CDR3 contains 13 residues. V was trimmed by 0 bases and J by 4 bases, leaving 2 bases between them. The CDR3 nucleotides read TGTGCCAGCAGCGTAGAGTATAATTCACCCCTCCACTTT. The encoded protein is CASSVEYNSPLHF. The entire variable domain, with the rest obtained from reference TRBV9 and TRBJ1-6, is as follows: DSGVTQTPKHLITATGQRVTLRCSPRSGDLSVYWYQQSLDQGLQFLIQYYNGEERAKGNILERFSAQQFPDLHSELNLSSLELGDSALYFCASSVEYNSPLHFGNGTRLTVT.

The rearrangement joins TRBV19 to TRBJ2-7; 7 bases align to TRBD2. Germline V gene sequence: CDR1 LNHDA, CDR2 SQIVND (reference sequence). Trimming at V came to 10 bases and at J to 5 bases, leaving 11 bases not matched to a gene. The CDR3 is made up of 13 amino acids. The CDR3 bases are TGTGCCACCTTACCAGCGGGGAGGAACGAGCAGTACTTC. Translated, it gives CATLPAGRNEQYF.

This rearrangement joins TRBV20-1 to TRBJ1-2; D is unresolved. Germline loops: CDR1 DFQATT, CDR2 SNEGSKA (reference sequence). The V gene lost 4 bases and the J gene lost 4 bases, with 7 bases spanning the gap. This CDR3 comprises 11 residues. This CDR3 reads CSATEAYGYTF. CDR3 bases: TGCAGTGCTACGGAGGCCTATGGCTACACCTTC.

The CDR3 DNA follows: TGTGCCAGCCGGACGACGAACACCGGGGAGCTGTTTTTT. Amino acid sequence: CASRTTNTGELFF. The genes are TRBV6-2 or TRBV6-3 and TRBJ2-2; D is ambiguous. Germline CDR1 reads MNHEY; CDR2 reads SVGEGT. The CDR3 consists of 13 residues. Trimming removed 8 bases at V and 0 bases at J, with 7 bases between.

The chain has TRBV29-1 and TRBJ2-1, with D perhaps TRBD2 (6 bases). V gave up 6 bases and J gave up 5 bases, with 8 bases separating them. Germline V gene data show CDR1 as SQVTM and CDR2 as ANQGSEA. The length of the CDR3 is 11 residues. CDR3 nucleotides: TGCAGCGTGGGACTTAACAATGAGCAGTTCTTC. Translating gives CSVGLNNEQFF.

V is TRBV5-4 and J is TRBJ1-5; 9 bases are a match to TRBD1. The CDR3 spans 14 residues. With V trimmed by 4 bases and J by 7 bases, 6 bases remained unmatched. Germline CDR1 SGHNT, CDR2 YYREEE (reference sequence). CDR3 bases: TGTGCCAGCAGCCAACAGGGGGCAGGGCAGCCCCAGCATTTT. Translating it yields CASSQQGAGQPQHF.

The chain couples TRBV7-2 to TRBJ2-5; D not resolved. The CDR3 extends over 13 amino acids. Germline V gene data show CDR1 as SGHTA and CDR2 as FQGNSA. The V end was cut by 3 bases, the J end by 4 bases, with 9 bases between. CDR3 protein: CASSFLERETQYF. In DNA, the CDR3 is TGTGCCAGCAGCTTCTTAGAGCGAGAGACCCAGTACTTC.

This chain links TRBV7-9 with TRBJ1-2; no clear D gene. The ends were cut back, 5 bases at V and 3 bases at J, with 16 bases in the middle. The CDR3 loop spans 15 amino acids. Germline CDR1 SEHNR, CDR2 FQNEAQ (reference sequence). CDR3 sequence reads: CASSTNNGGDYGYTF. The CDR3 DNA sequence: TGTGCCAGCAGCACAAATAACGGCGGTGACTATGGCTACACCTTC.

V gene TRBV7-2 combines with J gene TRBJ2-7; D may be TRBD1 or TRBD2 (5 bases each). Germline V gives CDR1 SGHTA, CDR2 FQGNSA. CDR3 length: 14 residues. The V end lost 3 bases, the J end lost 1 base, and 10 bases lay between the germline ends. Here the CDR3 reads CASSLGPQSYEQYF. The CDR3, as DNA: TGTGCCAGCAGCTTGGGACCGCAATCCTACGAGCAGTACTTC.

The CDR3 loop is CASTERGVGEQFF. The CDR3 DNA follows: TGTGCCAGCACAGAGCGGGGGGTGGGTGAGCAGTTCTTC. This chain joins TRBV6-1 and TRBJ2-1; 9 bases agree with TRBD2. Germline V lookup: CDR1 MNHNS, CDR2 SASEGT. There are 13 residues in the CDR3. The V segment lost 7 bases and the J segment 9 bases; nucleotides outside the gene matches: 7.

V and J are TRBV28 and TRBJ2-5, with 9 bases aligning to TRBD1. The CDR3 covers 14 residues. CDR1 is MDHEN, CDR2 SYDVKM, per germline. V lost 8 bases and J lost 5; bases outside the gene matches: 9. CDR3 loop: CASAPGQGLETQYF. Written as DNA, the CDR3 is TGTGCCAGCGCTCCGGGACAGGGTTTGGAGACCCAGTACTTC.

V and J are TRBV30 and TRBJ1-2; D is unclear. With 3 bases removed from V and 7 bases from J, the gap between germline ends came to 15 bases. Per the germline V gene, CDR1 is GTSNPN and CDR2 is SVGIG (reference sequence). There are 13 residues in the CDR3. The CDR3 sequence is CAWRGYTSGGYTF. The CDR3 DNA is TGTGCCTGGAGGGGATATACCTCGGGTGGCTACACCTTC.

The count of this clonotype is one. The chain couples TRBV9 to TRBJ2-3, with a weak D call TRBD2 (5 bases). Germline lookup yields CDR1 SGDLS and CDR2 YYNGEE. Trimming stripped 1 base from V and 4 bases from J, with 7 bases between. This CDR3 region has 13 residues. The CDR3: CASSVSGSDTQYF. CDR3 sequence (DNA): TGTGCCAGCAGCGTATCGGGGTCAGATACGCAGTATTTT.

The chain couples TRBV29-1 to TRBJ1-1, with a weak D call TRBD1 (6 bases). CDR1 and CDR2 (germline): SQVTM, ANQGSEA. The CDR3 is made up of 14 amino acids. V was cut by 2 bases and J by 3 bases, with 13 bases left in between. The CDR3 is CSVERGTGYTEAFF. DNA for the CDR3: TGCAGCGTTGAAAGGGGGACGGGTTACACTGAAGCTTTCTTT.

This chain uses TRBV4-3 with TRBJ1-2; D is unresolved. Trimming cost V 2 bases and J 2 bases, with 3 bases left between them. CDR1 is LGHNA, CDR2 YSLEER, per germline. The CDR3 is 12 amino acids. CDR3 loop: CASSQSNYGYTF. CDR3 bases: TGCGCCAGCAGCCAATCAAACTATGGCTACACCTTC.

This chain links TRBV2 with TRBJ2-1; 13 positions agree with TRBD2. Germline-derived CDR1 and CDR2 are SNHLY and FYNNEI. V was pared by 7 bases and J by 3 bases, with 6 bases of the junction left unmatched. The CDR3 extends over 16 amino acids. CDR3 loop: CASTSGTSGVYNEQFF. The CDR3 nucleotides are TGTGCCAGCACGTCCGGGACTAGCGGGGTCTACAATGAGCAGTTCTTC.

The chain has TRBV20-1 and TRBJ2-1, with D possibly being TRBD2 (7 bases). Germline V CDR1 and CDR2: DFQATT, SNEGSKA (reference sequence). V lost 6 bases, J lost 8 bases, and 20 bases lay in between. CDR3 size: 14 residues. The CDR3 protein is CSAYDGGQLDEQFF. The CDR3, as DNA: TGCAGTGCCTATGACGGGGGGCAACTTGATGAGCAGTTCTTC.

CDR3 in amino acids: CASSQDNRDSHGYTF. The DNA for the CDR3 is TGTGCCAGCAGCCAAGATAACCGGGACAGCCATGGCTACACCTTC. The J gene is TRBJ1-2, the V gene TRBV3-1; 7 bases are shared with TRBD1. With 0 bases clipped from V and 6 bases from J, the junction kept 7 bases outside the gene matches. Germline CDR1 LGHDT, CDR2 YNNKEL (reference sequence). The CDR3 totals 15 residues.

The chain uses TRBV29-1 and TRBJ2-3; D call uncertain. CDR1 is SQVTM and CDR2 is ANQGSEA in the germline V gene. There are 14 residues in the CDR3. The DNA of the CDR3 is TGCACCCAGCTCGAACAACTCCGCACAGATACGCAGTATTTT. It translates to CTQLEQLRTDTQYF.

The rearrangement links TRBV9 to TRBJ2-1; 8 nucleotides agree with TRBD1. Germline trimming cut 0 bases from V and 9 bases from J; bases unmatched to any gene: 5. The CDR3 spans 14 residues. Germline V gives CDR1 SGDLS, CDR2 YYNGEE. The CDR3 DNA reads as TGTGCCAGCAGCGTAGTGCAGGGGGCCGGTGAGCAGTTCTTC. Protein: CASSVVQGAGEQFF.